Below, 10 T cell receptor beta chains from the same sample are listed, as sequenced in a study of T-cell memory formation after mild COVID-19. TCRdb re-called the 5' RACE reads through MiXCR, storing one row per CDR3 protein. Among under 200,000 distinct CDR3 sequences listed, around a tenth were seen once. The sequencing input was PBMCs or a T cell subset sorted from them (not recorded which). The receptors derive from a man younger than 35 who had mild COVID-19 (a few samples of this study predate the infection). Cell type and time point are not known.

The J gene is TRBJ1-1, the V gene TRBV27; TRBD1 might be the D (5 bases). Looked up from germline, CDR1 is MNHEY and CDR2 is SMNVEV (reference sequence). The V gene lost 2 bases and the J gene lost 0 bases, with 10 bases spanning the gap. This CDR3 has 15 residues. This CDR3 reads CASSLRAGLNTEAFF. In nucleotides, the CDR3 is TGTGCCAGCAGTTTACGGGCAGGGTTGAACACTGAAGCTTTCTTT.

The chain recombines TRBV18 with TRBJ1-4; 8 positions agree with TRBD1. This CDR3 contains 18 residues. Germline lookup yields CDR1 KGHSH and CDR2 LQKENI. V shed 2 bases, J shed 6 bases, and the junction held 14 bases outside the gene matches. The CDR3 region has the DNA TGTGCCAGCTCACCAGGTATCACAGGGGGAAAGATCGATGAAAAACTGTTTTTT. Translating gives CASSPGITGGKIDEKLFF.

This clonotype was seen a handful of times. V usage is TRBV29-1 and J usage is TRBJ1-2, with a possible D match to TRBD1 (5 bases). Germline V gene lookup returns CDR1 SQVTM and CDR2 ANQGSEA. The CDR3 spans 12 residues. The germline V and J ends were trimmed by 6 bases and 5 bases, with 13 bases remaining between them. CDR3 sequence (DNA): TGCAGCGTACTTAGGGACGGATATGGCTACACCTTC. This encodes CSVLRDGYGYTF.

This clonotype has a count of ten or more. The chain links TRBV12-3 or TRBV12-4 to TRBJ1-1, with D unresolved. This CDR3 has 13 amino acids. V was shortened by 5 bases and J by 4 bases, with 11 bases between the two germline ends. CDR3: CASSNLPGTEAFF. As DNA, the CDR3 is TGTGCCAGCAGTAACCTTCCCGGCACTGAAGCTTTCTTT.

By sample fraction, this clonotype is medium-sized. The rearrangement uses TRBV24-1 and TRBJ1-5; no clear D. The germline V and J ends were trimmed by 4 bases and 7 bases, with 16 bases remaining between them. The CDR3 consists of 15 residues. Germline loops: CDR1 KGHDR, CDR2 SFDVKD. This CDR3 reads CATSERWEGEQPQHF. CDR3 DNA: TGTGCCACCAGTGAAAGGTGGGAGGGAGAGCAGCCCCAGCATTTT.

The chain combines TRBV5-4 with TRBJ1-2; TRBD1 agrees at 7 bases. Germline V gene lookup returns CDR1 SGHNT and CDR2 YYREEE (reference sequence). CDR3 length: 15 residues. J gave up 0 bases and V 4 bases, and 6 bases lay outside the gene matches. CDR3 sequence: CASSPDGTANYGYTF. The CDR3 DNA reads TGTGCCAGCAGCCCGGACGGGACAGCTAACTATGGCTACACCTTC.

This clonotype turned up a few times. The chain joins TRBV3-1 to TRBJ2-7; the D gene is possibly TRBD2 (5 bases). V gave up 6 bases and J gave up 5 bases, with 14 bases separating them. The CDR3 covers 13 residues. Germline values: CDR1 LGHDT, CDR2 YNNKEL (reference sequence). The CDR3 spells CASSPSGGHEQYV. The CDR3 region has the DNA TGTGCCAGCAGTCCCTCAGGAGGCCACGAGCAGTACGTC.

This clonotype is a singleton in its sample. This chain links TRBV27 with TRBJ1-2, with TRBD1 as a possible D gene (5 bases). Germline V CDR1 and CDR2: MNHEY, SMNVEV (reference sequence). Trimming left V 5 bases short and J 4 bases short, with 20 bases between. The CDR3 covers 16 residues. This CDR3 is CASSPGTGPRGYGYTF. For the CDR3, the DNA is TGTGCCAGCAGTCCCGGAACGGGGCCCCGCGGCTATGGCTACACCTTC.

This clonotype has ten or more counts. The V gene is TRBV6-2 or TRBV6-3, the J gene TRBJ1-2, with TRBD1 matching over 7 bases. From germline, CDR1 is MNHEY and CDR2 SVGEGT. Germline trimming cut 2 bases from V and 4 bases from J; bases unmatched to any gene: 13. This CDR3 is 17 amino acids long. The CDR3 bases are TGTGCCAGCAGTTACCCAGATTACAGGGACAGCTTCTATGGCTACACCTTC. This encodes CASSYPDYRDSFYGYTF.

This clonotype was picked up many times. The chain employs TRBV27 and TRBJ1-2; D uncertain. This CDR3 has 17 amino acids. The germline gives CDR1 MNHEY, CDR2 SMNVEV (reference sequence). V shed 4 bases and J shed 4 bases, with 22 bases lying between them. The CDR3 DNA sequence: TGTGCCAGCAGTTCAACCTTTCGAAGGCGCCAGCTCTATGGCTACACCTTC. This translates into CASSSTFRRRQLYGYTF.